This TCR beta chain stems from a study of CD8 T cells in Susac syndrome. CDR1 KGHDR and CDR2 SFDVKD come from the germline V gene. V lost 4 bases to trimming and J lost 1 base, with 16 bases between them. The CDR3 extends over 16 amino acids. RNA, at roughly 0.45 to 1 ug, was reverse transcribed with random hexamers. Amplification of TCR beta CDR3 was carried out by immunoSEQ multiplex PCR, which covered 54 Vbeta and 13 Jbeta segments. TCRdb re-called the immunoSEQ multiplex PCR reads through MiXCR, storing one row per CDR3 protein. The repertoire holds 90,000 to 110,000 distinct CDR3 sequences, with about 95% as singletons. Healthy donors served as age- and sex-matched controls.

The sequence was obtained from a human donor in good health. V and J are TRBV24-1 and TRBJ2-7; D could derive from TRBD1 or TRBD2 (5 bases each). Specimen: CD4+ T cells from PBMCs. The CDR3 spells CATSDSPGRSSYEQYF. CDR3 nucleotides: TGTGCCACCAGTGACTCCCCGGGACGATCATCCTACGAGCAGTACTTC.